This entry is about one TCR beta chain. The sample is drawn from a study of control samples from healthy donors and cancer patients. The CDR3 consists of 13 residues. V was pared by 6 bases and J by 2 bases, with 10 bases between. From germline, CDR1 is MNHEY and CDR2 SVGEGT. Assay used: immunoSEQ multiplex PCR; TCRdb lists only in-frame clones, some missing. The table has roughly 80,000 clones, around 92% seen once. The chain carries TRBV6-2 or TRBV6-3 and TRBJ1-2; no firm D call. This receptor was identified in a woman aged 55-69 years in good health. The sequencing input was blood. The CDR3 region has the DNA TGTGCCAGCAGCCCCCACAACAACTATGGCTACACCTTC. Its protein product is CASSPHNNYGYTF.